This is a list of T cell receptor beta chains from one sample in a study of CD8 T cells in ankylosing spondylitis. MiXCR, run by TCRdb on the 5' RACE reads, gives a single entry per CDR3 protein. The sample has a few hundred thousand distinct CDR3 sequences, 20% to 25% seen once. What was sequenced was blood, either unsorted or a sorted T cell fraction (not recorded which). The receptors come from a male donor with ankylosing spondylitis or in good health (not recorded which). Both conserved end residues are part of each CDR3.

TRBV12-3/TRBV12-4	TRBJ2-1	CASSFTGSLAPGEQFF
TRBV12-3/TRBV12-4	TRBJ1-1	CASTPRQGGSEAFF
TRBV30	TRBJ2-7	CAWRDRGSYEQYF
TRBV7-9	TRBJ2-2	CASSLAPVGTGELFF
TRBV6-5	TRBJ1-1	CASSYGAPGGTEAFF
TRBV4-2	TRBJ2-7	CASSPGTNAYEQYF
TRBV20-1	TRBJ2-3	CSARDLGAPDTQYF
TRBV6-5	TRBJ2-1	CASSYSGTGFNEQFF
TRBV20-1	TRBJ2-7	CSARDRGSAEQYF
TRBV6-1	TRBJ1-1	CASRLTGNTEAFF
TRBV6-1	TRBJ2-7	CASTPTGGFYEQYF
TRBV4-1	TRBJ2-4	CASSSSAGGEAKNIQYF
TRBV27	TRBJ2-3	CASSRLTSLSTDTQYF